This T cell receptor (beta chain) was captured in a study of shared clonotypes between healthy human individuals. Whole-study results and caveats: Sequencing of the sorted subsets was shown by rarefaction to be incomplete despite large depth. Sample collection involved blood only; tissue repertoires are likely different.

Concerning this clone itself: Its cognate antigen is unknown.

Source study methods: Junction-only sequences without quality scores came from ImmunoSEQ, so filtering differed. Produced via immunoSEQ multiplex PCR; TCRdb's table is partial and in-frame only. From that table come the V and J calls and clone size; the DNA was used to work out D and trimming. The sample records over 700,000 clones, 72% being singletons. J lost 6 bases, V lost 8 bases, and 7 bases had no gene match. From germline, CDR1 is MNHEY and CDR2 SMNVEV (reference sequence). The CDR3 covers 14 residues. This receptor was identified in a woman aged 30 to 39 in good health. The chain recombines TRBV27 with TRBJ2-1; 10 bases agree with TRBD2. Source material: memory CD4+ T cells sorted from blood. Subset noted: CD45RA-negative fraction. The CDR3 is CASWRLAGSNEQFF. Here the CDR3 DNA reads TGTGCCAGCTGGAGACTAGCGGGTAGCAATGAGCAGTTCTTC.